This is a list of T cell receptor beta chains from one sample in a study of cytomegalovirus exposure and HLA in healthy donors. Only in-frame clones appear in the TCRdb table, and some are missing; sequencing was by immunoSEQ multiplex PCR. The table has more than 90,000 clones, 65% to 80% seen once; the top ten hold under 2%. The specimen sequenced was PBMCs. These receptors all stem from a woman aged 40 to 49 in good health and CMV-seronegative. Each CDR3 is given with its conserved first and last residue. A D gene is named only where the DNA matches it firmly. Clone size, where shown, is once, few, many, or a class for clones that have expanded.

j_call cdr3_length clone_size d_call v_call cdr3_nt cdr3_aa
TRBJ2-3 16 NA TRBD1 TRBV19 TGTGCCAGTAGTATAGGTGAGACAGGGCTCACAGATACGCAGTATTTT CASSIGETGLTDTQYF
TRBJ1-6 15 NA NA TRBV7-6 TGTGCCAGCAGCCCCTCATACAGGGTGAATTCACCCCTCCACTTT CASSPSYRVNSPLHF
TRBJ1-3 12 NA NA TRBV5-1 TGCGCCAGCAGCGCGGAAGGAAACACCATATATTTT CASSAEGNTIYF
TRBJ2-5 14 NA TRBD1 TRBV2 TGTGCCAGCAACAAACAGGGGGCCGAAGAGACCCAGTACTTC CASNKQGAEETQYF
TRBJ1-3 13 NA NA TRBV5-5 TGTGCCAGCAGCTTGGAGCGGAGAAACACCATATATTTT CASSLERRNTIYF
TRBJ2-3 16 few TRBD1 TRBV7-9 TGTGCCAGCAGCTCTGACCGGGACAGGGTACCAGATACGCAGTATTTT CASSSDRDRVPDTQYF
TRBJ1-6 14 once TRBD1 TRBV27 TGTGCCAGCAGTTTCAGGGGGCCGGGTTCACCCCTCCACTTT CASSFRGPGSPLHF
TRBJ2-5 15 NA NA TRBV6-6 TGTGCCAGCAGTTATAGACAGCCGTACCAAGAGACCCAGTACTTC CASSYRQPYQETQYF
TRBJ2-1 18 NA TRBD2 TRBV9 TGTGCCAGCAGCGTTGGGGGTGGTCGGTCTAGCGGTTACAATGAGCAGTTCTTC CASSVGGGRSSGYNEQFF
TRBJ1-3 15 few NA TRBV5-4 TGTGCCAGCAGCTTGGATTCAGGGGTTGAAAACACCATATATTTT CASSLDSGVENTIYF
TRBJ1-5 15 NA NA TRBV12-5 TGTGCTAGTGGTTTGCCTAACAGTTACAATCAGCCCCAGCATTTT CASGLPNSYNQPQHF
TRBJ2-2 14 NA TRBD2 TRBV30 TGTGCCTGGAGTGCAGGCGGGAGTGCCGGGGAGCTGTTTTTT CAWSAGGSAGELFF
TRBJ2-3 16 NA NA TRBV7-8 TGTGCCAGCACCAAGGGGCTCGGGACCGGAGGGGATACGCAGTATTTT CASTKGLGTGGDTQYF
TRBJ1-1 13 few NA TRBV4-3 TGCGCCAGCACCCTGAACAGGGATACTGAAGCTTTCTTT CASTLNRDTEAFF
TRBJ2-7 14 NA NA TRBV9 TGTGCCAGCAGCGCAGTCGGGACAACCTACGAGCAGTACTTC CASSAVGTTYEQYF
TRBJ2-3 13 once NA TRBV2 TGTGCCAGCAGTGAACCGTTCACAGATACGCAGTATTTT CASSEPFTDTQYF
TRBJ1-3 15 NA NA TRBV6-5 TGTGCCAGCAGTTACTCATCAGGGCTAGGAAACACCATATATTTT CASSYSSGLGNTIYF
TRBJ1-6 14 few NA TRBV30 TGTGCCTGGAGCCCGCGGGGATCCAATTCACCCCTCCACTTT CAWSPRGSNSPLHF
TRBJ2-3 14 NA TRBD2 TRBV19 TGTGCCAGTAGTGTAGGGACTACCCTAGATACGCAGTATTTT CASSVGTTLDTQYF
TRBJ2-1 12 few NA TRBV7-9 TGTGCCAGCAGCTTAGCGCTGGCTGAGCAGTTCTTC CASSLALAEQFF
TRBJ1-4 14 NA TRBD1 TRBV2 TGTGCCAGCAACCTCGGGACAGACAATGAAAAACTGTTTTTT CASNLGTDNEKLFF
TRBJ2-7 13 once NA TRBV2 TGTGCCAGTACCGCGGGGCCGACCTACGAGCAGTACTTC CASTAGPTYEQYF
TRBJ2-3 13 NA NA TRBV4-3 TGCGCCAGCAGCCCTTCAGGGGCAGATACGCAGTATTTT CASSPSGADTQYF
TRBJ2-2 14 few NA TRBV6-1 TGTGCCAGCATGAAGCAAACGAACACCGGGGAGCTGTTTTTT CASMKQTNTGELFF
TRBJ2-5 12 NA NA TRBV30 TGTGCCTGGACCGATTCGGGAGAGACCCAGTACTTC CAWTDSGETQYF
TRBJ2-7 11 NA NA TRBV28 TGTGCCAGCAGTTTAACGGACGAGCAGTACTTC CASSLTDEQYF
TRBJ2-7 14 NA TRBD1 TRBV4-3 TGCGCCAGCAGCGCCGGGACAGGGCCCTACGAGCAGTACTTC CASSAGTGPYEQYF
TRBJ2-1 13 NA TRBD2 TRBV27 TGTCCCCAAAGCGGGAGGGCCTACAATGAGCAGTTCTTC CPQSGRAYNEQFF
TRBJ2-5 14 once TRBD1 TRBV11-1 TGTGCCAGCAGTCGGGACAGGGTTGAGGGGACCCAGTACTTC CASSRDRVEGTQYF